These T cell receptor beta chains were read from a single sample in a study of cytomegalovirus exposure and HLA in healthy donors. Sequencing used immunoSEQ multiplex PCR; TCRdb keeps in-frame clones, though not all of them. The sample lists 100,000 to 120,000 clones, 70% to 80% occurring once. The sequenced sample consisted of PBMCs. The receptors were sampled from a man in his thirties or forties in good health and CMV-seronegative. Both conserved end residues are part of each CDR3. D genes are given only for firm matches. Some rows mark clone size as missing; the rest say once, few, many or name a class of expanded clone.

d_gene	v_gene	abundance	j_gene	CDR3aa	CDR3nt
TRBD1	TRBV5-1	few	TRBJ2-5	CASSLGTGGRETQYF	TGCGCCAGCAGCCTAGGGACAGGGGGCCGAGAGACCCAGTACTTC
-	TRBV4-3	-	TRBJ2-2	CASSQDLPANTGELFF	TGCGCCAGCAGCCAAGATCTGCCGGCGAACACCGGGGAGCTGTTTTTT
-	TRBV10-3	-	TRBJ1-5	CAISESGGQPQHF	TGTGCCATCAGTGAGTCGGGGGGTCAGCCCCAGCATTTT
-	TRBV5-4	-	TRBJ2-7	CASSPRREVRGQYF	TGTGCCAGCAGCCCCCGACGCGAGGTACGTGGGCAGTACTTC
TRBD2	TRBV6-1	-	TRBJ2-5	CASSEFGVGRAGETQYF	TGTGCCAGCAGTGAATTTGGAGTCGGGAGGGCCGGAGAGACCCAGTACTTC
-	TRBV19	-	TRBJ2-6	CASSIIQGSGANVLTF	TGTGCCAGTAGTATTATACAGGGCTCTGGGGCCAACGTCCTGACTTTC
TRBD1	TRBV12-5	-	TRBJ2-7	CASGRQGGPYEQYF	TGTGCTAGCGGACGACAGGGGGGCCCCTACGAGCAGTACTTC
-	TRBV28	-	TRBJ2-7	CASSLSASGTYEQYF	TGTGCCAGCAGTTTATCGGCGTCCGGGACCTACGAGCAGTACTTC
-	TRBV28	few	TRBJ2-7	CASSQIGSSQYEQYF	TGTGCCAGCAGCCAGATTGGCTCTTCCCAGTACGAGCAGTACTTC
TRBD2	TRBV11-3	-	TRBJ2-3	CASSPGTSGVTDTQYF	TGTGCCAGCAGCCCGGGGACTAGCGGAGTCACAGATACGCAGTATTTT
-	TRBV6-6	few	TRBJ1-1	CASSRETTELNTEAFF	TGTGCCAGCAGCCGGGAAACGACCGAGCTGAACACTGAAGCTTTCTTT
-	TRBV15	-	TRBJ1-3	CATSRAGGLSGNTIYF	TGTGCCACCAGCAGAGCTGGGGGCCTTAGTGGAAACACCATATATTTT
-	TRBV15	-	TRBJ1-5	CATSRERGGPGRPQHF	TGTGCCACCAGCAGAGAACGGGGAGGTCCCGGAAGGCCCCAGCATTTT
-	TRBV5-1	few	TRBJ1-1	CASQAAPSTSQAFF	TGCGCCAGCCAGGCTGCTCCGTCTACTTCCCAAGCTTTCTTT
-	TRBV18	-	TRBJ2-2	CASSPVSTGELFF	TGTGCCAGCTCACCAGTCAGTACCGGGGAGCTGTTTTTT
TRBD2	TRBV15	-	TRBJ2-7	CATSRGTSGRFYEQYF	TGTGCCACCAGCAGAGGTACTAGCGGGAGGTTCTACGAGCAGTACTTC
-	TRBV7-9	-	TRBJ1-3	CASSPQISGNTIYF	TGTGCCAGCAGTCCGCAGATCTCTGGAAACACCATATATTTT
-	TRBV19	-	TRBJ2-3	CASSISTEKTDTQYF	TGTGCCAGTAGTATATCGACTGAGAAAACAGATACGCAGTATTTT
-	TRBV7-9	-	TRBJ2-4	CASSPLTGTSDIQYF	TGTGCCAGCAGCCCCCTCACAGGGACGAGTGACATTCAGTACTTC
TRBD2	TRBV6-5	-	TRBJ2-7	CASSGTRGSYEQYF	TGTGCCAGCAGTGGGACTAGGGGCTCCTACGAGCAGTACTTC
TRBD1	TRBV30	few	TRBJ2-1	CACPTGTVNNEQFF	TGTGCCTGCCCCACCGGGACAGTAAACAATGAGCAGTTCTTC
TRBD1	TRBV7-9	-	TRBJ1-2	CASTGQGAPGDGYTF	TGTGCCAGCACCGGACAGGGGGCGCCGGGAGATGGCTACACCTTC
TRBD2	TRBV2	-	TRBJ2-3	CASSGTLAASTDTQYF	TGTGCCAGCAGTGGGACCCTAGCGGCGAGCACAGATACGCAGTATTTT